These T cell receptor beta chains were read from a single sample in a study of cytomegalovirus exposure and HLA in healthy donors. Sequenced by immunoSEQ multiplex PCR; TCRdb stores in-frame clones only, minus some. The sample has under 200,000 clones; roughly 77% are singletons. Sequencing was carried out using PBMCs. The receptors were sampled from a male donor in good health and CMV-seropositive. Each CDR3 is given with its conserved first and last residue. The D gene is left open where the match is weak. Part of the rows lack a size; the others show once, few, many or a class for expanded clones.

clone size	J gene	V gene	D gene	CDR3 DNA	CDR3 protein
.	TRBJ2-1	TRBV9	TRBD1	TGTGCCAGCAGCGTAGTGACAGGGAACGATGAGCAGTTCTTC	CASSVVTGNDEQFF
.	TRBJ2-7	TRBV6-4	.	TGTGCCAGCAGTGAATTCCACGGCGGCGCCTACGAGCAGTACTTC	CASSEFHGGAYEQYF
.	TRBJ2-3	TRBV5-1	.	TGCGCCAGCAGCTTGGCCGGCCAGGGATCCACAGATACGCAGTATTTT	CASSLAGQGSTDTQYF
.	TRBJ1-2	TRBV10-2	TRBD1	TGCGCCAGCAGTGTTCCGGGACAGGGAATGGGTGGCTACACCTTC	CASSVPGQGMGGYTF
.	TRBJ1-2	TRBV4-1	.	TGCGCCAGCAGCCAAGGAGCGGGAATGGGCTATGGCTACACCTTC	CASSQGAGMGYGYTF
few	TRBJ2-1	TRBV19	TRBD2	TGTGCCAGTACCGTAACTAGCGCCCGGGGTGAGCAGTTCTTC	CASTVTSARGEQFF
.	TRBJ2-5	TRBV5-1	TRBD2	TGCGCCAGCAGCTTGGTTTTAGCGGGAACGAAGACCCAGTACTTC	CASSLVLAGTKTQYF
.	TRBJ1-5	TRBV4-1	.	TGCGCCAGCAGCCAGAGGGGAGGAGACAATCAGCCCCAGCATTTT	CASSQRGGDNQPQHF
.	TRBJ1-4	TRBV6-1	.	TGTGCCAGCAGTGAAATCGAGAAAAAACTGTTTTTT	CASSEIEKKLFF
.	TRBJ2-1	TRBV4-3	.	TGCGCCAGCAGCCAAGAAGCCCAAGAGAAGGGGAATGAGCAGTTCTTC	CASSQEAQEKGNEQFF
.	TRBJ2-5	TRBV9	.	TGTGCCAGCAGCGTAGGGACTACAGAGACCCAGTACTTC	CASSVGTTETQYF
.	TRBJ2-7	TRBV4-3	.	TGCGCCAGCAGCCAAGGCGGTACGGGCTACGAGCAGTACTTC	CASSQGGTGYEQYF
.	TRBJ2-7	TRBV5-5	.	TGTGCCAGTACAAAGGGGGGGTACTCCTACGAGCAGTACTTC	CASTKGGYSYEQYF
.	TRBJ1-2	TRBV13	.	TGTGCCAGCAGCTTAGCATTTAGGAGGGGCGTTGGCTACACCTTC	CASSLAFRRGVGYTF
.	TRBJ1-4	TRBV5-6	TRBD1	TGTGCCAGCAGCTTACAGGGGCGGACTGAAAAACTGTTTTTT	CASSLQGRTEKLFF
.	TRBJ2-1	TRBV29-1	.	TGCAGCGTTTCCTACTACAATGAGCAGTTCTTC	CSVSYYNEQFF
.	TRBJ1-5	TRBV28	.	TGTGCCAGCAACCGAGGGGGTTCGGGTCAGCCCCAGCATTTT	CASNRGGSGQPQHF
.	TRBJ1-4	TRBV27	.	TGTGCCAGCATGGGGGCCGCAACTAATGAAAAACTGTTTTTT	CASMGAATNEKLFF
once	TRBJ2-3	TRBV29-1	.	TGCAGCGTAAGTTTAGCGGAATTTAGCACAGATACGCAGTATTTT	CSVSLAEFSTDTQYF
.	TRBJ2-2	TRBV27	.	TGTGCCAGCAGTTTATCACTGCTGCTAGAATCGGGGGCCGGGGAGCTGTTTTTT	CASSLSLLLESGAGELFF
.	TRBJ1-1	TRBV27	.	TGTGCCAGCAGTTCGCAGGGGCCCCCCCCTGAAGCTTTCTTT	CASSSQGPPPEAFF
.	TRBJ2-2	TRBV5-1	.	TGCGCCAGCAGCCCCGGGACATCGGGCACCGGGGAGCTGTTTTTT	CASSPGTSGTGELFF
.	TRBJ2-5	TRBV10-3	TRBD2	TGTGCCATCAGGGGACTAGCGGGAGTTGCGGAGACCCAGTACTTC	CAIRGLAGVAETQYF
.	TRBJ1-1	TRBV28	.	TGTGCCAGCAGTTTAATCCGCACTGAAGCTTTCTTT	CASSLIRTEAFF
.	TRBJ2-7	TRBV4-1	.	TGCGCCAGCAGCCAGGGTCCTGCGGGGCTTCTGGAAAGCTCCTACGAGCAGTACTTC	CASSQGPAGLLESSYEQYF
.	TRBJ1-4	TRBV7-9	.	TGTGCCAGCAGCCCAGACAGGCGAACAACTAATGAAAAACTGTTTTTT	CASSPDRRTTNEKLFF
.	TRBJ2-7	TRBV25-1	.	TGTGCCAGCAGTGAACTCGGTCTCCCTGGCGAGCAGTACTTC	CASSELGLPGEQYF
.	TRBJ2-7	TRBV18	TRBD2	TGTGCCAGCTCACCACGACTAGCGGTCATGGGGACCTACGAGCAGTACTTC	CASSPRLAVMGTYEQYF
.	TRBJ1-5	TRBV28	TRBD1	TGTGCCAGCAGCCCCTCCGGGACAGTGGTTGTCCCCCAGCATTTT	CASSPSGTVVVPQHF
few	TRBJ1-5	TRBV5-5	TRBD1	TGTGCCAGCAGCAGGGACAGAATCAATCAGCCCCAGCATTTT	CASSRDRINQPQHF
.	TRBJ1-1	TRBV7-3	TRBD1	TGTGCCAGCAGCTTATGGGACAGGGGGCCGAGTACTGAAGCTTTCTTT	CASSLWDRGPSTEAFF
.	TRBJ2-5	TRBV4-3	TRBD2	TGCGCCAGCAGCCAAGATTTACTAGCGGGAGAGACCCAGTACTTC	CASSQDLLAGETQYF
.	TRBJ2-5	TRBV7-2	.	TGTGCCAGCAGCTTAGTAACTAGTTACCAAGAGACCCAGTACTTC	CASSLVTSYQETQYF
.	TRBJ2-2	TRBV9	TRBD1	TGTGCCAGCAGCGTAAGGGCGGGGACAGGTAACACCGGGGAGCTGTTTTTT	CASSVRAGTGNTGELFF
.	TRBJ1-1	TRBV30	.	TGTGCCCGATTGACATCCCCGGGGACTGAAGCTTTCTTT	CARLTSPGTEAFF
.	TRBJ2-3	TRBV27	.	TGTGCCAGCACCCTCTCCGGACAGCTCTCTAGCACAGATACGCAGTATTTT	CASTLSGQLSSTDTQYF
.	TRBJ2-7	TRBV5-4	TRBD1	TGTGCCAGCAGAAAGGGACAGGGGTTGTACGAGCAGTACTTC	CASRKGQGLYEQYF
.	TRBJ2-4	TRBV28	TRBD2	TGTGCCAGCAGTTTCCTGGGAACTAGCGGGAGGGCGGGGGCCAAAAACATTCAGTACTTC	CASSFLGTSGRAGAKNIQYF
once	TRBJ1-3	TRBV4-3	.	TGCGCCAGCAGCCAAGTAATACAGTCCTCTGGAAACACCATATATTTT	CASSQVIQSSGNTIYF
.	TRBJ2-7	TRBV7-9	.	TGTGCCAGCAGTACCGGGACAACCTCCTACGAGCAGTACTTC	CASSTGTTSYEQYF
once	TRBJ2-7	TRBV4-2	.	TGTGCCAGCAGCCAAGTTGGGGAGGACTCCTACGAGCAGTACTTC	CASSQVGEDSYEQYF
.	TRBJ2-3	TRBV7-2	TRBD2	TGTGCCAGCAGCCTTTACATAGCGGGGGCCACAGATACGCAGTATTTT	CASSLYIAGATDTQYF
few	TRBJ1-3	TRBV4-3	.	TGCGCCAGCAGCCCTCATGTCCTAATGGGAAACACCATATATTTT	CASSPHVLMGNTIYF
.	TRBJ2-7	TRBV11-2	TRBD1	TGTGCCAGCAGCTTCGGACAGGGGACCCGCAACGAGCAGTACTTC	CASSFGQGTRNEQYF
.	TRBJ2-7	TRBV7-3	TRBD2	TGTGCCAGCAGCCAAGGGCCCGGACTAGTCTACGAGCAGTACTTC	CASSQGPGLVYEQYF
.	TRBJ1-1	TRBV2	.	TGTGCCAGCATCAAAGAGGCGGCGAACACTGAAGCTTTCTTT	CASIKEAANTEAFF